This T cell receptor beta chain was sequenced during a study of glioma-infiltrating T cells. Study results and limitations: Shared blood CDR3 signature motifs marked patients with low tissue-blood divergence.

Amplification of TCR alpha and beta CDR3 regions from RNA used iRepertoire nested multiplex PCR. TCRdb ran MiXCR on the multiplex PCR reads and lists one entry per CDR3 protein. There are about 410,000 distinct CDR3 sequences in the sample; around 45% occur only once, and around 12% lies in the top ten. This clonotype was seen once. Its target is not known. This CDR3 region has 14 residues. Trimming took off 3 bases at V and 12 bases at J, with 19 bases between the two ends. CDR1 LGHDT and CDR2 YNNKEL come from the germline V gene (reference sequence). The specimen sequenced was glioma tissue, nonneoplastic brain tissue, or PBMCs (not recorded which). This clonotype originated in a human donor with low-grade glioma or glioblastoma, undergoing nonglioma brain surgery, or in good health (not recorded which). The gene calls are TRBV3-1 and TRBJ2-3; possibly TRBD2 for D (7 bases). The chain's CDR3 is CASSQDPRGGAQYF. The CDR3 coding sequence is TGTGCCAGCAGCCAGGACCCTCGAGGGGGGGCCCAGTATTTT.